These 7 T cell receptor beta chains share one sample of origin, sequenced in a study of CD8+CD57+ T cells in acquired aplastic anemia. Sequencing involved patients with CD8+CD57+ cell expansion previously shown by flow cytometry. TCR beta VDJ and CDR3 profiles were obtained from a genomic DNA template. Using its own MiXCR run on the reads, TCRdb lists one record per CDR3 protein. Of around 430,000 distinct CDR3 sequences detected, around 30% appear once; the ten largest clones hold nearly 0.85%. The sample taken for sequencing was sorted CD4+, CD8+, or CD8+CD57+ T cells (not recorded which) from PBMCs. Every receptor here comes from a human donor with aplastic anemia.

This clonotype appeared a few times. The gene calls are TRBV7-2 and TRBJ1-1; D may be TRBD1 (6 bases). This CDR3 has 13 amino acids. Per germline, CDR1 SGHTA and CDR2 FQGNSA. The V end lost 6 bases, the J end lost 4 bases, and 12 bases lay between the germline ends. The CDR3 protein is CASSTRGGTEAFF. The DNA of the CDR3 is TGTGCCAGCAGTACAAGGGGGGGCACTGAAGCTTTCTTT. Using reference TRBV7-2 and TRBJ1-1 for the parts outside the CDR3, the full variable domain is GAGVSQSPSNKVTEKGKDVELRCDPISGHTALYWYRQSLGQGLEFLIYFQGNSAPDKSGLPSDRFSAERTGGSVSTLTIQRTQQEDSAVYLCASSTRGGTEAFFGQGTRLTVV.

This clonotype has only a few counts. The V gene is TRBV12-3 or TRBV12-4, the J gene TRBJ1-1; TRBD1 aligns across 9 bases. The V gene end was trimmed by 4 bases and the J gene end by 11 bases; junction bases not matched to a gene: 5. The CDR3 consists of 12 residues. CDR3 in amino acids: CASSYRDRDAFF. In nucleotides, the CDR3 is TGTGCCAGCAGTTACCGGGACAGGGACGCTTTCTTT.

The CDR3 DNA is TGTGCCAGTAGTATATCGGGACTAGGAACCTACGAGCAGTACTTC. This sequence encodes CASSISGLGTYEQYF. This chain joins TRBV19 and TRBJ2-7; 8 nucleotides line up with TRBD2. Germline CDR1 reads LNHDA; CDR2 reads SQIVND (reference sequence). This CDR3 has 15 residues. Trimming cost V 2 bases and J 2 bases; bases outside gene matches: 5.

This clonotype occurred many times. The chain combines TRBV25-1 with TRBJ2-5; D possibly corresponds to TRBD1 (5 bases). Germline V CDR1 and CDR2: MGHDK, SYGVNS. Trimming pared 1 base from V and 5 bases from J, leaving 17 bases between. The CDR3 is 16 residues long. CDR3: CASSESKSMGRETQYF. DNA of the CDR3: TGTGCCAGCAGTGAATCGAAGAGTATGGGGCGGGAGACCCAGTACTTC.

The rearrangement uses TRBV12-3 or TRBV12-4 and TRBJ1-1; D call uncertain. The CDR3 extends over 15 amino acids. V lost 1 base and J lost 0, with 9 bases in between. Here the CDR3 reads CASSLVVLMNTEAFF. Written as DNA, the CDR3 is TGTGCCAGCAGTTTAGTCGTGCTCATGAACACTGAAGCTTTCTTT.

This clonotype came up a few times. The rearrangement links TRBV9 to TRBJ2-1; 8 bases are a match to TRBD1. This CDR3 is built from 15 residues. Germline trimming cut 2 bases from V and 6 bases from J; bases unmatched to any gene: 7. Germline V gives CDR1 SGDLS, CDR2 YYNGEE. CDR3 residues: CASSVFQGAPNEQFF. For the CDR3, the DNA is TGTGCCAGCAGCGTCTTTCAGGGGGCCCCCAATGAGCAGTTCTTC. The whole variable domain, remainder taken from reference TRBV9 and TRBJ2-1, is DSGVTQTPKHLITATGQRVTLRCSPRSGDLSVYWYQQSLDQGLQFLIQYYNGEERAKGNILERFSAQQFPDLHSELNLSSLELGDSALYFCASSVFQGAPNEQFFGPGTRLTVL.

To note about this clonotype: One junction end does not reproduce the germline sequence, and a read error may be involved. The chain combines TRBV29-1 with TRBJ2-7, with 9 bases aligning to TRBD2. CDR1 and CDR2 (germline): SQVTM, ANQGSEA. The CDR3 loop spans 12 amino acids. This CDR3 is CGVETSGYEQYF. Written as DNA, the CDR3 is TGCGGCGTTGAGACTAGCGGCTACGAGCAGTACTTC.